The rows below give T cell receptor beta chains drawn from one sample of a study of CD8+CD57+ T cells in acquired aplastic anemia. TCRdb re-derived calls from the reads in MiXCR, one entry per CDR3 protein. The sample consists of some 70,000 distinct CDR3 sequences, approximately 54% of them appearing once. Sequencing used sorted CD4+, CD8+, or CD8+CD57+ T cells (not recorded which) from PBMCs. These receptors originate from a human donor in good health, serving as a control. The conserved cysteine and the conserved F or W are not part of the CDR3 here.

j_gene	v_gene	CDR3aa
TRBJ2-3	TRBV11-1	ASSFEGLAADTQY
TRBJ2-1	TRBV24-1	ATSDLVGKEQF
TRBJ2-7	TRBV11-2	ASSLFVSGGAIKDYERY
TRBJ1-6	TRBV7-2	ASSLAGPGAGSPLH
TRBJ2-1	TRBV24-1	ATSDFSRDNEQF
TRBJ2-7	TRBV20-1	SARDTGQGNEQY
TRBJ1-6	TRBV15	ATSRVGGYSPLH
TRBJ1-5	TRBV28	ASSPMGGGNQPQH
TRBJ1-1	TRBV27	ASSLGANTEAF
TRBJ2-2	TRBV6-5	ASSYRRAAGELF
TRBJ1-4	TRBV24-1	ATGREKLF
TRBJ2-7	TRBV29-1	SVRWRASYEQY
TRBJ2-7	TRBV14	ASSTGTGIGEQY
TRBJ1-2	TRBV7-2	ASSISVYGYT
TRBJ1-5	TRBV7-6	ASSQWPDQPQH
TRBJ2-3	TRBV20-1	SAIRDRGSDTQY
TRBJ1-5	TRBV25-1	ASSQDRNQPQH
TRBJ2-1	TRBV12-3/TRBV12-4	ASSLRLAGDRNEQF
TRBJ1-3	TRBV15	ATTWDRGAGNTIY
TRBJ1-2	TRBV5-1	ASSMGTGGSYGYT
TRBJ1-2	TRBV11-1	ASSLLGRTVLGGYT
TRBJ2-2	TRBV5-8	ASSLGRVGTGELF
TRBJ1-5	TRBV29-1	SVGGDSHSNQPQH
TRBJ1-2	TRBV19	ASSTGQGNYGYT
TRBJ1-1	TRBV5-8	ASRLDQANTEAF
TRBJ2-1	TRBV7-6	ASSLDVAVESSYNEQF
TRBJ2-5	TRBV7-3	ASSVPGQETQY
TRBJ2-7	TRBV20-1	SASSLTEQY
TRBJ1-1	TRBV19	ASSILGQGLMNTEAF
TRBJ2-7	TRBV20-1	SASRGGPGEQY
TRBJ2-5	TRBV29-1	SVEEGLAGVAQY
TRBJ1-3	TRBV7-2	ASVRGPGNTIY
TRBJ2-7	TRBV30	AFKGAGSLRGEQY
TRBJ2-7	TRBV5-1	ASSSPTGPNPYEQY
TRBJ2-6	TRBV7-2	ASTDPGGPLSVLT
TRBJ2-5	TRBV10-1	ASSEPGTETQY
TRBJ2-3	TRBV27	ASSLRGTGSDTQY
TRBJ2-2	TRBV12-3/TRBV12-4	ASSFDRRTGELF
TRBJ1-2	TRBV5-4	ATRTGVINYGYT
.	TRBV7-2	ASVAGAYEQF
TRBJ2-7	TRBV25-1	ASSLTGASSYEQY
TRBJ2-5	TRBV24-1	ATSDLTEGQQETQY